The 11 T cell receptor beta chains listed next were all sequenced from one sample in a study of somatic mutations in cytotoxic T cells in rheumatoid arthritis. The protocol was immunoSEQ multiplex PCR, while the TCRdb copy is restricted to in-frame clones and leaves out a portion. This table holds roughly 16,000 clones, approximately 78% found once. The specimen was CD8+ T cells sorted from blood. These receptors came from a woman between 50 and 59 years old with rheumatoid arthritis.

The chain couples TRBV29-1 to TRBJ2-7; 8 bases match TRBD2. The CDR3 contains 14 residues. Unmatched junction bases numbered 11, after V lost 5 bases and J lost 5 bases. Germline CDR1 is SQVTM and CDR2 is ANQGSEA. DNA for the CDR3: TGCAGCGTTCATAGCGGGACCCTGGGTAACGAGCAGTACTTC. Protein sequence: CSVHSGTLGNEQYF.

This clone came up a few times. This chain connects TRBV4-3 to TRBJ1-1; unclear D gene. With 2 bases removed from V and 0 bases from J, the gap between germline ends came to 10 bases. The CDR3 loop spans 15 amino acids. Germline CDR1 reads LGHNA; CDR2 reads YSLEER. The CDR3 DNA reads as TGCGCCAGCAGCCAAATGGTAGCGCTGAACACTGAAGCTTTCTTT. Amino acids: CASSQMVALNTEAFF.

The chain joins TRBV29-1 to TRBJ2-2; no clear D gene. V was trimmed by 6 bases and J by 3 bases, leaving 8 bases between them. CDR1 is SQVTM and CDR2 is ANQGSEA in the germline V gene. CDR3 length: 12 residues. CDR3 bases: TGCAGCGTCCCCGAGGACACCGGGGAGCTGTTTTTT. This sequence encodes CSVPEDTGELFF.

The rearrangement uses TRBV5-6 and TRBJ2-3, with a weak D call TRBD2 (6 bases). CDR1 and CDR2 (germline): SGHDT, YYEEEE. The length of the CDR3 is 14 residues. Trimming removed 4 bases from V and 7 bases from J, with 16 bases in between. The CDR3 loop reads CASSPGVADYTQYF. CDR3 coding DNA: TGTGCCAGCAGCCCCGGGGTAGCGGATTATACGCAGTATTTT.

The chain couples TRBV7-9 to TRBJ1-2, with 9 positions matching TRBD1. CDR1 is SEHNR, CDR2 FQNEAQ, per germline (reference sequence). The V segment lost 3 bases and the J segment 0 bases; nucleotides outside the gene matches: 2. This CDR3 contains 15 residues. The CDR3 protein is CASSLGTGSNYGYTF. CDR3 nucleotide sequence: TGTGCCAGCAGCTTGGGGACAGGGTCTAACTATGGCTACACCTTC.

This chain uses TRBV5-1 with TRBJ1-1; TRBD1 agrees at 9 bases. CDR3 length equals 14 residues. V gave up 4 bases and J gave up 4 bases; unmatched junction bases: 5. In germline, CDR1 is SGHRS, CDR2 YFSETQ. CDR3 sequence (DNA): TGCGCCAGCAGCGGGGGACAGGGAGGCACTGAAGCTTTCTTT. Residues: CASSGGQGGTEAFF.

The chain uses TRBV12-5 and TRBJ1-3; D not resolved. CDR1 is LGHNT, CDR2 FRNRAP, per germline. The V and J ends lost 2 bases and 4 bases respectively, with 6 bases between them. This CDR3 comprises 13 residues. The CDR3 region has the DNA TGTGCTAGTGGTTTGCTCCCAGGAAACACCATATATTTT. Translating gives CASGLLPGNTIYF.

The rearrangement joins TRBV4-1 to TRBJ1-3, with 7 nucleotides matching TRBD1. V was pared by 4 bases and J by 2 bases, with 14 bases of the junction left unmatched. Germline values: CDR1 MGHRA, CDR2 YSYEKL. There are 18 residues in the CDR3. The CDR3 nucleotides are TGCGCCAGCAGCCTTCTCGCGGGACAGAAAATCGCTGGAAACACCATATATTTT. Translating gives CASSLLAGQKIAGNTIYF.

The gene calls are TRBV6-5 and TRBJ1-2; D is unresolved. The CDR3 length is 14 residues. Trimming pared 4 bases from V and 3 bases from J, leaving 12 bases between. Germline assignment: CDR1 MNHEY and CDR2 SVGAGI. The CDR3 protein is CASSSIGIYYGYTF. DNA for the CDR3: TGTGCCAGCAGTTCGATAGGTATTTACTATGGCTACACCTTC.

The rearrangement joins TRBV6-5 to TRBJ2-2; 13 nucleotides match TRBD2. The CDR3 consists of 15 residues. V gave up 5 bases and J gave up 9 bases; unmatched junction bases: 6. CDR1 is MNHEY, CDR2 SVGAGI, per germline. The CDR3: CASSRGTSGNRELFF. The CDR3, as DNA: TGTGCCAGCAGTAGAGGGACTAGCGGGAACCGGGAGCTGTTTTTT.

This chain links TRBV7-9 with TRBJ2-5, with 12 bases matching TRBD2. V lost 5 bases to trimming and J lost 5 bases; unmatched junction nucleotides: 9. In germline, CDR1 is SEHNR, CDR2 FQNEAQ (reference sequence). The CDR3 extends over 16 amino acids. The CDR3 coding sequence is TGTGCCAGCAGCCCCACGACTAGCGGGAGTTGGGAGACCCAGTACTTC. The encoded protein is CASSPTTSGSWETQYF.